Shown below are 5 T cell receptor beta chains from a single sample sequenced in a study of blood T cells in healthy people across ages. A second 7 to 11 cycle PCR used barcoded and J-beta primers. One entry per CDR3 protein, called by TCRdb with MiXCR from the 5' RACE reads. The table lists about 570,000 distinct CDR3 sequences, roughly a quarter of them singletons. Sequenced input: blood. The origin of the receptors is a woman between 65 and 79 years old in good health.

This clonotype came up a few times. The chain couples TRBV7-2 to TRBJ2-7; 8 bases line up with TRBD1. CDR1 is SGHTA and CDR2 is FQGNSA in the germline V gene. V lost 5 bases and J lost 6; bases outside the gene matches: 12. The length of the CDR3 is 15 residues. CDR3 sequence (DNA): TGTGCCAGCAGCCGGCAGACAGGGGCCGTTGTCGAGCAGTACTTC. It codes for CASSRQTGAVVEQYF.

J is TRBJ1-1 and V is TRBV20-1; D gene unclear. Trimming removed 3 bases at V and 10 bases at J, with 18 bases between. Germline lookup yields CDR1 DFQATT and CDR2 SNEGSKA (reference sequence). The CDR3 totals 13 residues. Here the CDR3 reads CSASKAPSRGAFF. CDR3 in DNA: TGCAGTGCTAGTAAGGCTCCAAGTAGAGGAGCTTTCTTT.

This clonotype has more than one count but fewer than ten. The chain uses TRBV6-5 and TRBJ2-5; possibly TRBD1 or TRBD2 for D (5 bases each). With the DNA end fitting TRBJ2-1 better, the J assignment may be wrong. The CDR3 covers 14 residues. Germline CDR1 reads MNHEY; CDR2 reads SVGAGI. The CDR3 bases are TGTGCCAGCAATGGGGGTCGGGGCCCCAATGAGCAGTTCTTC. Translated: CASNGGRGPNEQFF.

In the case of this clonotype: This may arise from a read error, as a much more abundant clone is one base away. The chain uses TRBV13 and TRBJ2-7; D ambiguous. Germline CDR1 and CDR2: PRHDT and FYEKMQ (reference sequence). V lost 1 base and J lost 6, with 4 bases in between. The CDR3 totals 11 residues. The CDR3 DNA follows: TGTGCCAGCAGCTTAGAACCCGAGCAGTACTTC. Amino acid sequence: CASSLEPEQYF.

The chain links TRBV12-3 or TRBV12-4 to TRBJ2-5; D is undetermined. The CDR3 has 13 amino acids. The ends were cut back, 1 base at V and 9 bases at J, with 12 bases in the middle. Here the CDR3 DNA reads TGTGCCAGCAGTTTAGGCCGCCAATTTCCCCAGTACTTC. Translating gives CASSLGRQFPQYF.